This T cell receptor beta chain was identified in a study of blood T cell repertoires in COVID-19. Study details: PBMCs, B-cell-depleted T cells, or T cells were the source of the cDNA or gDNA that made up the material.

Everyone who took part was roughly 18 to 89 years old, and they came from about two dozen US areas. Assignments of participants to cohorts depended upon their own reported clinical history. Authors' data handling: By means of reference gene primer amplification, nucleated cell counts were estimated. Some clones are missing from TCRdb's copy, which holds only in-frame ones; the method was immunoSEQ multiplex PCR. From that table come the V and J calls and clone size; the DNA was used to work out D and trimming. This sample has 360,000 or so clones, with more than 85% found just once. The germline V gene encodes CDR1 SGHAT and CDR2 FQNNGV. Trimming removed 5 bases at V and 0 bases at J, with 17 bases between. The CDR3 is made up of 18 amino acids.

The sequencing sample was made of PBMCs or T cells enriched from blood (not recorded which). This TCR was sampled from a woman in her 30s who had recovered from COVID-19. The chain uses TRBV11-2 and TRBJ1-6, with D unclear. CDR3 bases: TGTGCCAGCAGCCCTGGAGCCTCACTGAGCTCCTATAATTCACCCCTCCACTTT. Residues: CASSPGASLSSYNSPLHF.